The T cell receptor (beta chain) under discussion was sequenced for a study of blood T cell repertoires in COVID-19. The data were produced by immunoSEQ multiplex PCR, yet TCRdb's version contains in-frame clones alone and is incomplete. The repertoire consists of roughly 66,000 clones, with 91% occurring once and the leading ten covering about 7.9%. Material: peripheral blood. The source is a human donor in a cohort sampled during active COVID-19.

The chain's CDR3 is CASSLQRDRPRDEQFF. For the CDR3, the DNA is TGCGCCAGCAGCTTGCAGCGGGACAGGCCTCGGGATGAGCAGTTCTTC. This chain connects TRBV5-1 to TRBJ2-1; maybe TRBD1 (8 bases). The CDR3 spans 16 residues. The germline gives CDR1 SGHRS, CDR2 YFSETQ. Trimming pared 1 base from V and 8 bases from J, leaving 19 bases between.